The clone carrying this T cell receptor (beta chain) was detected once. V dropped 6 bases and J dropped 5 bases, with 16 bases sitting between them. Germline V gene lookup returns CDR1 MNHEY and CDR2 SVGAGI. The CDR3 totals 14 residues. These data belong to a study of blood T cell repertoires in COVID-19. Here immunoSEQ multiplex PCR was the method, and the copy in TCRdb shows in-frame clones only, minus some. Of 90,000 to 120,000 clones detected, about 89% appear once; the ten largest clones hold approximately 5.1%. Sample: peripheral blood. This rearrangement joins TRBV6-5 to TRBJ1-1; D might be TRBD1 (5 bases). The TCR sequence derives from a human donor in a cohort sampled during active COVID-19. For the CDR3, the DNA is TGTGCCAGCAGACGCTCGGGGGTTGGAACTGAAGCTTTCTTT. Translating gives CASRRSGVGTEAFF.